Sequencing of this T cell receptor beta chain was carried out in a study of CD8 T cells in ankylosing spondylitis. Study results and caveats: A TCR beta motif of eight or nine highly homologous variants seemed to mark ankylosing spondylitis blood.

TCRdb itself ran the 5' RACE reads through MiXCR, one entry per CDR3 protein. Of about 330,000 distinct CDR3 sequences in the sample, 7.5% to 9% were seen once. Concerning this clonotype itself: No antigen is known for it.

The CDR3 consists of 16 residues. Germline CDR1 LGHNA, CDR2 YNFKEQ. The junction had 10 bases not matched to a gene; V was cut back by 4 bases and J by 5 bases. V and J are TRBV4-2 and TRBJ2-5; 10 bases fit TRBD1. This clonotype was obtained from a male donor with ankylosing spondylitis. The sequencing sample was made of blood, either unsorted or a sorted T cell fraction (not recorded which). Here the CDR3 reads CASSRDRDRGLETQYF. CDR3 bases: TGTGCCAGCAGCCGAGACCGGGACAGGGGTTTGGAGACCCAGTACTTC.